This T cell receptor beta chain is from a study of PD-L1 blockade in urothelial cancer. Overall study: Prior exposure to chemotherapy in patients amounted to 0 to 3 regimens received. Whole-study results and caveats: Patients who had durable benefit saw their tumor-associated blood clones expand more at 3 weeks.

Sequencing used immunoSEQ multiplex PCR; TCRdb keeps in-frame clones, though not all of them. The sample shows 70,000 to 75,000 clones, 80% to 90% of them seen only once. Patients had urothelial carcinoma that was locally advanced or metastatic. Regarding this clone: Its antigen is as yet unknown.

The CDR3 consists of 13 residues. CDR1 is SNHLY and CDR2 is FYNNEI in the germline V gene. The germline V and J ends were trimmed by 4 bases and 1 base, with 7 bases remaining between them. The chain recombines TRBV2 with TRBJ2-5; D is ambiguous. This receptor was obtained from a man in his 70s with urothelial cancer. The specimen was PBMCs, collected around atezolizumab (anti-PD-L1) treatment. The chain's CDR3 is CASSVSVQETQYF. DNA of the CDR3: TGTGCCAGCAGTGTTTCGGTCCAAGAGACCCAGTACTTC.